Shown below are 19 T cell receptor beta chains from a single sample sequenced in a study of blood T cell repertoires in COVID-19. Here immunoSEQ multiplex PCR was the method, and the copy in TCRdb shows in-frame clones only, minus some. Among more than 200,000 clones, less than 85% were seen once, and the ten largest hold 2.5% to 3%. Sequencing was carried out using peripheral blood. The receptors here all came from a woman in her seventies with active or convalescent COVID-19.

V usage is TRBV7-2 and J usage is TRBJ2-5; tentatively, D is TRBD2 (5 bases). The CDR3 length is 14 residues. Trimming took 1 base from V and 13 from J, leaving 19 bases between them. From germline, CDR1 is SGHTA and CDR2 FQGNSA. In DNA form, the CDR3 reads TGTGCCAGCAGCTTAGGGCCTGGACTGATCTATTGGTACTTC. This encodes CASSLGPGLIYWYF.

The chain employs TRBV7-6 and TRBJ2-3; 13 positions agree with TRBD2. The CDR3 has 17 residues. Unmatched junction bases numbered 10, after V lost 5 bases and J lost 5 bases. Germline lookup yields CDR1 SGHVS and CDR2 FNYEAQ. The CDR3: CASSITSGRALVDTQYF. The CDR3 nucleotides are TGTGCCAGCAGCATCACTAGCGGGAGGGCCCTAGTAGATACGCAGTATTTT.

This chain joins TRBV5-4 and TRBJ2-5; D not resolved. The CDR3 has 12 residues. Germline values: CDR1 SGHNT, CDR2 YYREEE (reference sequence). With 4 bases removed from V and 1 base from J, the gap between germline ends came to 5 bases. In nucleotides, the CDR3 is TGTGCCAGCAGCCTCCCCCAAGAGACCCAGTACTTC. Its protein product is CASSLPQETQYF.

The rearrangement links TRBV5-1 to TRBJ1-2, with 7 bases identical to TRBD1. The CDR3 runs 15 residues. V shed 4 bases and J 2 bases; nucleotides not matched to a gene: 8. CDR1 and CDR2 from the germline V gene are SGHRS and YFSETQ. The CDR3 reads CASSPDRFSNYGYTF. The CDR3 nucleotides are TGCGCCAGCAGCCCGGACAGGTTCTCAAACTATGGCTACACCTTC.

In nucleotides, the CDR3 is TGTGCCAGCTCCCCGGCTAACTACGCCTACGAGCAGTACTTC. This sequence encodes CASSPANYAYEQYF. This chain joins TRBV18 and TRBJ2-7; no firm D call. V was trimmed by 6 bases and J by 2 bases, leaving 14 bases between them. The CDR3 covers 14 residues. CDR1 is KGHSH and CDR2 is LQKENI in the germline V gene.

The chain links TRBV28 to TRBJ1-2, with D maybe TRBD1 (5 bases). The CDR3 is made up of 16 amino acids. Per germline, CDR1 MDHEN and CDR2 SYDVKM. V was pared by 2 bases and J by 8 bases, with 21 bases between. The CDR3 is CASSLTAEGPFKGYTF. In nucleotides, the CDR3 is TGTGCCAGCAGTTTAACAGCGGAGGGGCCGTTCAAAGGCTACACCTTC.

V usage is TRBV10-1 and J usage is TRBJ1-1; possibly TRBD1 for D (6 bases). V lost 6 bases and J 2 bases, leaving 10 bases between the germline ends. The CDR3 has 13 residues. CDR1 WNHNN and CDR2 SYGVQD come from the germline V gene (reference sequence). CDR3 DNA: TGCGCCAGCAGGAAACAGGGAAACACTGAAGCTTTCTTT. Residues: CASRKQGNTEAFF.

The chain is built from TRBV19 and TRBJ2-5, with a tentative D call TRBD2 (5 bases). Germline V lookup: CDR1 LNHDA, CDR2 SQIVND (reference sequence). V was cut by 2 bases and J by 2 bases, with 6 bases left in between. This CDR3 spans 13 amino acids. CDR3 coding DNA: TGTGCCAGTAGTATAAGCGGACAAGAGACCCAGTACTTC. Translated, it gives CASSISGQETQYF.

This chain uses TRBV23-1 with TRBJ2-3, with 14 nucleotides matching TRBD2. TRBV23-1 falls under the ORF class, with uncertain function. This CDR3 has 19 amino acids. Trimming removed 4 bases from V and 1 base from J; junction bases left unmatched: 10. The CDR3 protein is CASSRLGLAGEGGTDTQYF. The CDR3 DNA is TGCGCCAGCAGTCGATTGGGACTAGCGGGAGAAGGTGGCACAGATACGCAGTATTTT.

This clone was detected only once. The V call is TRBV12-5, the J call TRBJ2-5, with TRBD1 identical over 10 bases. The CDR3 length is 16 residues. In germline, CDR1 is LGHNT, CDR2 FRNRAP. V lost 5 bases, J lost 5 bases, and 11 bases stayed unmatched. CDR3 protein: CASGLETGTGAETQYF. The DNA of the CDR3 is TGTGCTAGTGGTCTAGAAACCGGGACAGGGGCGGAGACCCAGTACTTC.

The chain employs TRBV5-4 and TRBJ2-7; D perhaps matches TRBD2 (6 bases). The CDR3 sequence is 16 residues long. The germline V and J ends were trimmed by 4 bases and 1 base, with 18 bases remaining between them. Germline CDR1 is SGHNT and CDR2 is YYREEE (reference sequence). CDR3 protein: CASSPSTSSISYEQYF. CDR3 bases: TGTGCCAGCAGCCCTTCCACTAGCTCTATATCCTACGAGCAGTACTTC.

The V gene is TRBV5-1, the J gene TRBJ2-3; 8 bases line up with TRBD1. Germline loops: CDR1 SGHRS, CDR2 YFSETQ. Trimming at V came to 5 bases and at J to 5 bases, leaving 7 bases not matched to a gene. CDR3 length: 14 residues. CDR3 sequence: CASRRQGPKDTQYF. The DNA for the CDR3 is TGCGCCAGCAGACGACAGGGGCCAAAAGATACGCAGTATTTT.

This chain links TRBV5-1 with TRBJ2-1, with 7 bases matching TRBD1. The CDR3 extends over 14 amino acids. CDR1 and CDR2 (germline): SGHRS, YFSETQ. The junction had 2 bases not matched to a gene; V was cut back by 2 bases and J by 3 bases. The DNA of the CDR3 is TGCGCCAGCAGCTTACAGGGGAACTACAATGAGCAGTTCTTC. As protein: CASSLQGNYNEQFF. Full variable domain (remainder filled in from reference TRBV5-1 and TRBJ2-1): KAGVTQTPRYLIKTRGQQVTLSCSPISGHRSVSWYQQTPGQGLQFLFEYFSETQRNKGNFPGRFSGRQFSNSRSEMNVSTLELGDSALYLCASSLQGNYNEQFFGPGTRLTVL.

The CDR3: CASSLGSGGYYGYTF. DNA for the CDR3: TGTGCCAGCAGCTTAGGTTCAGGGGGCTATTATGGCTACACCTTC. The chain has TRBV7-9 and TRBJ1-2; TRBD1 matches at 8 bases. The germline gives CDR1 SEHNR, CDR2 FQNEAQ (reference sequence). CDR3 length equals 15 residues. V gave up 1 base and J gave up 5 bases; unmatched junction bases: 6. Full variable domain (outside the CDR3, taken from reference TRBV7-9 and TRBJ1-2): DTGVSQNPRHKITKRGQNVTFRCDPISEHNRLYWYRQTLGQGPEFLTYFQNEAQLEKSRLLSDRFSAERPKGSFSTLEIQRTEQGDSAMYLCASSLGSGGYYGYTFGSGTRLTVV.

This chain joins TRBV5-4 and TRBJ2-1; weak D call: TRBD1 (7 bases). Trimming removed 4 bases at V and 2 bases at J, with 16 bases between. This CDR3 is 16 amino acids long. Germline V lookup: CDR1 SGHNT, CDR2 YYREEE (reference sequence). DNA of the CDR3: TGTGCCAGCAGCCCAACCTCAGGGGGGCCCTACAATGAGCAGTTCTTC. This encodes CASSPTSGGPYNEQFF.

Only one count was recorded for this clone. The CDR3 coding sequence is TGTGCCACCAAACCGGGACTCAACTACAATGAGCAGTTCTTC. Its translation is CATKPGLNYNEQFF. The chain uses TRBV27 and TRBJ2-1; perhaps TRBD2 as D (6 bases). CDR1 MNHEY and CDR2 SMNVEV come from the germline V gene (reference sequence). This CDR3 comprises 14 residues. With 10 bases removed from V and 3 bases from J, the gap between germline ends came to 16 bases.

This clone was found a few times. The gene calls are TRBV18 and TRBJ1-3, with 10 bases identical to TRBD1. The V and J ends lost 3 bases and 4 bases, in that order; junction bases with no gene match: 9. The germline V gene has CDR1 KGHSH and CDR2 LQKENI. The CDR3 has 17 amino acids. The CDR3 protein is CASSPDPTGGSGNTIYF. The CDR3 DNA reads as TGTGCCAGCTCACCCGACCCGACAGGGGGCTCCGGAAACACCATATATTTT.

A word on this clone: With a much larger clone just one base away, this may be a read error. This rearrangement joins TRBV5-8 to TRBJ1-1, with 9 bases that match TRBD1. V dropped 4 bases and J dropped 4; count of bases not matched to a gene: 2. CDR1 and CDR2 from the germline V gene are SGHTS and YDEGEE. The CDR3 loop spans 13 amino acids. The CDR3 sequence is CASSADRGTEAFF. In DNA form, the CDR3 reads TGTGCCAGCAGCGCGGACAGGGGCACTGAAGCTTTCTTT.

This clone was counted once. The V and J genes are TRBV6-5 and TRBJ1-3, with D possibly TRBD1 on 5 matching bases. V lost 4 bases and J 4 bases, leaving 8 bases between the germline ends. Germline loops: CDR1 MNHEY, CDR2 SVGAGI. This CDR3 is 13 amino acids long. The CDR3 spells CASSSGQGNTIYF. CDR3 in DNA: TGTGCCAGCAGTTCAGGGCAGGGAAACACCATATATTTT.